A single sample is the source of the 27 T cell receptor beta chains below, sequenced in a study of shared clonotypes between healthy human individuals. Sequenced by immunoSEQ multiplex PCR; TCRdb stores in-frame clones only, minus some. This table has hundreds of thousands of clones, 80% to 90% appearing once. Material for sequencing was memory CD8+ T cells sorted from blood. The subset here: CD45RO+ cells pooled with CCR7-negative TemRA cells. The receptors originated from a man between 18 and 29 years old in good health.

The V gene is TRBV27, the J gene TRBJ2-3; D is unresolved. The germline gives CDR1 MNHEY, CDR2 SMNVEV (reference sequence). This CDR3 spans 14 amino acids. Trimming pared 5 bases from V and 0 bases from J, leaving 9 bases between. The chain's CDR3 is CASSPRESTDTQYF. The CDR3 DNA follows: TGTGCCAGCAGTCCCCGCGAGAGCACAGATACGCAGTATTTT.

The chain is built from TRBV18 and TRBJ1-6; a weak D match, TRBD1 (6 bases). In germline, CDR1 is KGHSH, CDR2 LQKENI. Trimming pared 0 bases from V and 7 bases from J, leaving 13 bases between. This CDR3 contains 16 residues. DNA of the CDR3: TGTGCCAGCTCACCACCGACGATCACAGGGAATTCACCCCTCCACTTT. It is translated as CASSPPTITGNSPLHF.

The chain combines TRBV7-6 with TRBJ2-1; 11 positions agree with TRBD2. Germline CDR1 SGHVS, CDR2 FNYEAQ. This CDR3 comprises 15 residues. The trim removed 5 bases at V and 4 bases at J, leaving 4 bases unmatched. The CDR3 sequence: CASSRTSGLYNEQFF. CDR3 DNA sequence: TGTGCCAGCAGCCGGACTAGCGGGCTTTACAATGAGCAGTTCTTC.

The rearrangement links TRBV27 to TRBJ2-3, with D perhaps matching TRBD1 (6 bases). This CDR3 comprises 17 residues. Germline V CDR1 and CDR2: MNHEY, SMNVEV (reference sequence). The V end lost 2 bases, the J end lost 1 base, and 16 bases lay between the germline ends. CDR3 nucleotides: TGTGCCAGCAGTTTAAACAGGGCTGGTTGGGGCACAGATACGCAGTATTTT. As protein: CASSLNRAGWGTDTQYF.

The chain links TRBV4-3 to TRBJ1-6; no clear D gene. This CDR3 comprises 17 residues. Germline V CDR1 and CDR2: LGHNA, YSLEER. Trimming left V 0 bases short and J 8 bases short, with 17 bases between. The CDR3 reads CASSQDEIWGRDSPLHF. The CDR3 nucleotides read TGCGCCAGCAGCCAAGATGAGATCTGGGGAAGGGATTCACCCCTCCACTTT.

The chain combines TRBV6-6 with TRBJ2-7; possibly TRBD1 for D (6 bases). Trimming took 0 bases from V and 6 from J, leaving 15 bases between them. This CDR3 region has 15 residues. Germline V gives CDR1 MNHNY, CDR2 SVGAGI (reference sequence). CDR3 sequence (DNA): TGTGCCAGCAGTTACTCGGAAAGAACAGGGTTCGAGCAGTACTTC. Amino acids: CASSYSERTGFEQYF.

The rearrangement uses TRBV5-6 and TRBJ1-1; perhaps TRBD1 as D (5 bases). The germline CDR1 and CDR2 sequences are SGHDT and YYEEEE. This CDR3 spans 18 amino acids. Trimming took off 4 bases at V and 0 bases at J, with 22 bases between the two ends. Written as DNA, the CDR3 is TGTGCCAGCAGCACCGAGGGGATAGGGTATGGGATGAACACTGAAGCTTTCTTT. This codes for CASSTEGIGYGMNTEAFF.

The chain employs TRBV4-3 and TRBJ2-1; 9 bases match TRBD2. From germline, CDR1 is LGHNA and CDR2 YSLEER. CDR3 length equals 17 residues. Trimming removed 0 bases from V and 9 bases from J; junction bases left unmatched: 12. CDR3 in DNA: TGCGCCAGCAGCCAAGATGGCCCGGGACTAGCAGCTTTTGAGCAGTTCTTC. Its protein is CASSQDGPGLAAFEQFF.

This clone has ten or more counts. This specimen includes other DNA sequences encoding the same CDR3. The chain couples TRBV27 to TRBJ2-1, with D tentatively TRBD1 (7 bases). Germline CDR1 MNHEY, CDR2 SMNVEV (reference sequence). This CDR3 has 14 amino acids. V lost 4 bases, J lost 4 bases, and 11 bases lay in between. In DNA form, the CDR3 reads TGTGCCAGCAGTTGGGGGGACAGTTACAATGAGCAGTTCTTC. Encoded protein: CASSWGDSYNEQFF.

The rearrangement joins TRBV4-1 to TRBJ2-5; TRBD1 or TRBD2 may be the D gene (5 bases each). The DNA end is a closer match to TRBJ2-7, so the J assignment may be wrong. The CDR3 consists of 15 residues. Germline V gene lookup returns CDR1 MGHRA and CDR2 YSYEKL. The CDR3 nucleotides read TGCGCCAGCAGCTTCCGGGACGGGGAATTCTACGAGCAGTACTTC. It codes for CASSFRDGEFYEQYF.

This clone was recorded once. The chain links TRBV6-5 to TRBJ2-5; TRBD1 agrees at 9 bases. The germline CDR1 and CDR2 sequences are MNHEY and SVGAGI. The V segment lost 5 bases and the J segment 6 bases; nucleotides outside the gene matches: 7. CDR3 length equals 14 residues. The CDR3 protein is CASSTQGARQTQYF. The CDR3 DNA follows: TGTGCCAGCAGTACACAGGGGGCGAGGCAGACCCAGTACTTC.

The gene calls are TRBV25-1 and TRBJ1-6; 8 bases map to TRBD1. Unmatched junction bases numbered 2, after V lost 0 bases and J lost 7 bases. CDR3 size: 15 residues. Germline assignment: CDR1 MGHDK and CDR2 SYGVNS. In DNA form, the CDR3 reads TGTGCCAGCAGTGAATATAGGGACAGGAATTCACCCCTCCACTTT. Amino acid sequence: CASSEYRDRNSPLHF.

This chain links TRBV28 with TRBJ1-5; a weak D match, TRBD1 (6 bases). Germline lookup yields CDR1 MDHEN and CDR2 SYDVKM. This CDR3 is 15 amino acids long. Trimming removed 7 bases from V and 5 bases from J, with 18 bases in between. The CDR3 region has the DNA TGTGCCAGCACAACAGGGAAGGTGACGGATCAGCCCCAGCATTTT. This codes for CASTTGKVTDQPQHF.

The gene calls are TRBV7-2 and TRBJ2-1, with TRBD2 matching 8 bases. Germline V gene lookup returns CDR1 SGHTA and CDR2 FQGNSA. The CDR3 is made up of 14 amino acids. V was clipped by 5 bases and J by 9 bases; unmatched bases: 9. The CDR3 region is CASSLSGRVGEQFF. In DNA, the CDR3 is TGTGCCAGCAGCCTATCCGGGAGGGTGGGTGAGCAGTTCTTC.

With regard to this clone: With a much larger clone just one base away, this may be a read error. The J gene is TRBJ2-7, the V gene TRBV27; 8 nucleotides match TRBD1. The CDR3 runs 13 residues. J gave up 2 bases and V 5 bases, and 2 bases lay outside the gene matches. Germline CDR1 MNHEY, CDR2 SMNVEV (reference sequence). For the CDR3, the DNA is TGTGCCAGCAGTGGGGGACAGGCCTACGAGCAGTACTTC. Translated: CASSGGQAYEQYF.

This clone was recorded many times. The rearrangement uses TRBV11-2 and TRBJ1-2; the D is unclear. Germline CDR1 is SGHAT and CDR2 is FQNNGV. The CDR3 loop spans 16 amino acids. The V end was cut by 3 bases, the J end by 9 bases, with 23 bases between. DNA for the CDR3: TGTGCCAGCAGCTTTCTGGGGTCGGCGTCTCCTGGAAGCTACACCTTC. This encodes CASSFLGSASPGSYTF.

V and J are TRBV10-3 and TRBJ2-3, with D possibly TRBD2 on 5 matching bases. Trimming stripped 0 bases from V and 0 bases from J, with 10 bases between. The CDR3 is 16 amino acids. Germline V gene data show CDR1 as ENHRY and CDR2 as SYGVKD. The CDR3 region is CAISESADLSTDTQYF. DNA of the CDR3: TGTGCCATCAGTGAGTCAGCGGACCTAAGCACAGATACGCAGTATTTT.

Only one count was recorded for this clone. The V call is TRBV7-8, the J call TRBJ2-7, with TRBD1 identical over 8 bases. CDR3 size: 15 residues. Unmatched junction bases numbered 6, after V lost 3 bases and J lost 2 bases. CDR1 and CDR2 (germline): SGHVS, FQNEAQ. The CDR3 here is CASSFPGQATYEQYF. As DNA, the CDR3 is TGTGCCAGCAGCTTCCCGGGACAGGCCACCTACGAGCAGTACTTC.

J is TRBJ2-7 and V is TRBV7-9; D remains ambiguous. The V gene lost 5 bases and the J gene lost 4 bases, with 15 bases spanning the gap. The CDR3 covers 14 residues. The V gene's germline CDR1 is SEHNR and CDR2 FQNEAQ (reference sequence). In DNA form, the CDR3 reads TGTGCCAGCAGCCCGGCAGAGCACCCATACGAGCAGTACTTC. This codes for CASSPAEHPYEQYF. Supplemented by reference TRBV7-9 and TRBJ2-7, the full variable domain reads DTGVSQNPRHKITKRGQNVTFRCDPISEHNRLYWYRQTLGQGPEFLTYFQNEAQLEKSRLLSDRFSAERPKGSFSTLEIQRTEQGDSAMYLCASSPAEHPYEQYFGPGTRLTVT.

The chain couples TRBV5-4 to TRBJ2-7; 10 bases fit TRBD1. The V and J ends lost 4 bases and 2 bases, in that order; junction bases with no gene match: 6. Germline values: CDR1 SGHNT, CDR2 YYREEE (reference sequence). The CDR3 contains 15 residues. The CDR3 here is CASSGGDRGTYEQYF. The CDR3 coding sequence is TGTGCCAGCAGCGGAGGGGACAGGGGAACCTACGAGCAGTACTTC.

The chain carries TRBV7-6 and TRBJ2-1; no firm D call. The CDR3 is made up of 20 amino acids. The V gene's germline CDR1 is SGHVS and CDR2 FNYEAQ. V lost 1 base, J lost 3 bases, and 25 bases lay in between. The CDR3 loop reads CASSLGFPEQSLLLYNEQFF. CDR3 nucleotide sequence: TGTGCCAGCAGCTTAGGTTTCCCCGAACAATCACTCCTCCTCTACAATGAGCAGTTCTTC.

V usage is TRBV18 and J usage is TRBJ2-7; the match to TRBD1 covers 11 bases. Germline V lookup: CDR1 KGHSH, CDR2 LQKENI. The CDR3 runs to 16 residues. The V gene end was trimmed by 5 bases and the J gene end by 2 bases; junction bases not matched to a gene: 8. CDR3: CASSRTPGQGAYEQYF. As DNA, the CDR3 is TGTGCCAGCTCAAGAACCCCGGGACAGGGGGCCTACGAGCAGTACTTC.

The chain has TRBV11-2 and TRBJ2-1, with 11 bases lining up with TRBD2. J lost 4 bases, V lost 2 bases, and 10 bases had no gene match. The CDR3 is made up of 18 amino acids. CDR1 is SGHAT, CDR2 FQNNGV, per germline. The CDR3 is CASSLIAGGPSVYNEQFF. The CDR3 nucleotides read TGTGCCAGCAGCTTAATAGCGGGAGGGCCGTCAGTGTACAATGAGCAGTTCTTC. The full variable domain, completed using reference TRBV11-2 and TRBJ2-1, is EAGVAQSPRYKIIEKRQSVAFWCNPISGHATLYWYQQILGQGPKLLIQFQNNGVVDDSQLPKDRFSAERLKGVDSTLKIQPAKLEDSAVYLCASSLIAGGPSVYNEQFFGPGTRLTVL.

V is TRBV5-4 and J is TRBJ2-5; D gene ambiguous. Germline assignment: CDR1 SGHNT and CDR2 YYREEE (reference sequence). The CDR3 consists of 13 residues. Trimming removed 1 base from V and 0 bases from J, with 4 bases in between. For the CDR3, the DNA is TGTGCCAGCAGCTTGTGGAACCAAGAGACCCAGTACTTC. Translation: CASSLWNQETQYF.

This chain uses TRBV6-5 with TRBJ1-2; D might be TRBD1 (6 bases). The CDR3 is 13 residues long. The germline gives CDR1 MNHEY, CDR2 SVGAGI. Trimming shortened V by 5 bases and J by 8 bases, and 15 bases separated the two germline ends. The CDR3 region has the DNA TGTGCCAGCAGTCTTGACAGGATTGGCGGCTACACCTTC. This encodes CASSLDRIGGYTF.

This CDR3 is CASSEVRRAEQYF. CDR3 nucleotide sequence: TGTGCCAGCAGTGAAGTTAGAAGGGCCGAGCAGTACTTC. This chain uses TRBV6-1 with TRBJ2-7, with unresolved D. There are 13 residues in the CDR3. Trimming shortened V by 1 base and J by 6 bases, and 10 bases separated the two germline ends. Looked up from germline, CDR1 is MNHNS and CDR2 is SASEGT.

Worth noting for this clone: This sample also contains other DNA sequences that code for the same CDR3. The chain carries TRBV30 and TRBJ2-3; the D gene is possibly TRBD1 (6 bases). Deletions cut 0 bases from V and 1 base from J, with 11 bases between. The CDR3 has 15 amino acids. CDR1 is GTSNPN, CDR2 SVGIG, per germline (reference sequence). CDR3 amino acids: CAWSVGSGGTDTQYF. The CDR3 nucleotides read TGTGCCTGGAGTGTAGGGTCAGGGGGCACAGATACGCAGTATTTT.